The TCR beta chain under discussion was sequenced for a study of blood T cells in healthy people across ages. In its sample, this clonotype was seen many times. Next came a second PCR, run for about 7 to 12 cycles, which used a sample-barcoded 5' primer along with a J-beta primer mix. TCRdb recomputed calls from the 5' RACE reads with MiXCR, one row per CDR3 protein. The sample contains roughly 700,000 distinct CDR3 sequences, 32% of which appear only once. Looked up from germline, CDR1 is DFQATT and CDR2 is SNEGSKA (reference sequence). The V end lost 5 bases, the J end lost 5 bases, and 15 bases lay between the germline ends. The CDR3 is 13 residues long.

This receptor was identified in a woman of 80 years or more in good health. The V and J genes are TRBV20-1 and TRBJ2-5, with D possibly being TRBD1 (7 bases). Input material: blood. The CDR3 nucleotides are TGCAGTGCTGCGGGACAGTTAGGCGAGACCCAGTACTTC. It yields the protein CSAAGQLGETQYF.